The 3 T cell receptor beta chains below all came from one sample that was sequenced in a study of neurological immune-mediated disorders. TCRdb reprocessed the 5' RACE reads via MiXCR and lists one record per CDR3 protein. Of approximately 27,000 distinct CDR3 sequences detected, approximately 24% appear once; the ten largest clones hold roughly 30%. Sample: CD4+ T cells from blood. These receptors were taken from a middle-aged man with HTLV-1-associated myelopathy (HAM/TSP).

The V gene is TRBV5-1, the J gene TRBJ2-2, with no clear D. Trimming pared 4 bases from V and 1 base from J, leaving 8 bases between. Germline V gene sequence: CDR1 SGHRS, CDR2 YFSETQ. This CDR3 has 14 residues. CDR3 residues: CASSAQQNTGELFF. In DNA form, the CDR3 reads TGCGCCAGCAGCGCACAGCAGAACACCGGGGAGCTGTTTTTT.

This clonotype was counted many times. V gene TRBV29-1 combines with J gene TRBJ2-1; D gene ambiguous. The CDR3 extends over 15 amino acids. The V gene lost 3 bases and the J gene lost 4 bases, with 16 bases spanning the gap. Germline CDR1 SQVTM, CDR2 ANQGSEA. CDR3 DNA sequence: TGCAGCGTTGAGGGCCGGTTTGTGATATACAATGAGCAGTTCTTC. Protein product: CSVEGRFVIYNEQFF.

This clonotype was found many times. The gene calls are TRBV20-1 and TRBJ2-1; D may correspond to TRBD1 or TRBD2 (5 bases each). V shed 6 bases and J shed 6 bases, with 15 bases lying between them. The CDR3 covers 13 residues. Per germline, CDR1 DFQATT and CDR2 SNEGSKA (reference sequence). The CDR3 coding sequence is TGCAGTGCGTCTACCGGGACCTCCAATGAGCAGTTCTTC. Translated, it gives CSASTGTSNEQFF.